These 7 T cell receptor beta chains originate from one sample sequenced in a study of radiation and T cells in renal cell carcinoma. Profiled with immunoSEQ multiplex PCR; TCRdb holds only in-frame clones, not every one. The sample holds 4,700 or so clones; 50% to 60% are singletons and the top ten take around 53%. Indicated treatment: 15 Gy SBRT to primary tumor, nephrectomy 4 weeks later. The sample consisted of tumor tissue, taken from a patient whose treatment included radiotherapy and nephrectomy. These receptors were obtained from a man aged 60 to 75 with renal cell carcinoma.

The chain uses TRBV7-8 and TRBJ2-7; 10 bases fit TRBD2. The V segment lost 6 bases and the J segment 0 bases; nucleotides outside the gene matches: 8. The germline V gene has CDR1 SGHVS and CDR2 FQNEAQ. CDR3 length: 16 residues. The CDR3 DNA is TGTGCCAGCAGATCGACTAGCGGGCGGCTCTCCTACGAGCAGTACTTC. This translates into CASRSTSGRLSYEQYF.

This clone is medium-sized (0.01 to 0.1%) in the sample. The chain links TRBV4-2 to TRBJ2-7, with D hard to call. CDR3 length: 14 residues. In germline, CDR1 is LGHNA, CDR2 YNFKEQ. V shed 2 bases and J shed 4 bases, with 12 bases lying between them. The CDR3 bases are TGTGCCAGCAGCCAATCCGGAAGTCTTTACGAGCAGTACTTC. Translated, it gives CASSQSGSLYEQYF.

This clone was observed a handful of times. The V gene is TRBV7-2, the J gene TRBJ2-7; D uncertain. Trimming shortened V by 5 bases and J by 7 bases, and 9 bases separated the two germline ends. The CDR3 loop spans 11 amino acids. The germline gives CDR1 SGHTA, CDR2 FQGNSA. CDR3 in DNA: TGTGCCAGCAGCCGAGACTCGGAGCAGTACTTC. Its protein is CASSRDSEQYF.

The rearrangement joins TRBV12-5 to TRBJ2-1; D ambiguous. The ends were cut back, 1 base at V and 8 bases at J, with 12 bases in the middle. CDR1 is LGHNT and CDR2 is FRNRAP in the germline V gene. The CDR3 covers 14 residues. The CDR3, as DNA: TGTGCTAGTGGTTTGGGCTGGGCTGGGGATGAGCAGTTCTTC. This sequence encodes CASGLGWAGDEQFF.

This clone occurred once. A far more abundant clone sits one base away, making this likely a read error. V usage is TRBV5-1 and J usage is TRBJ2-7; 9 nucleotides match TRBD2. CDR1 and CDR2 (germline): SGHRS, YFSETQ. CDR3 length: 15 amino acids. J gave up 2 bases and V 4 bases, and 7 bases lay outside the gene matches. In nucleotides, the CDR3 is TGCGCCAGCAGCCACAGTAGCGGGAGAACCTACGAGCAGTACTTC. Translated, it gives CASSHSSGRTYEQYF. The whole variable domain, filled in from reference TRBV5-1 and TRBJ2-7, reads KAGVTQTPRYLIKTRGQQVTLSCSPISGHRSVSWYQQTPGQGLQFLFEYFSETQRNKGNFPGRFSGRQFSNSRSEMNVSTLELGDSALYLCASSHSSGRTYEQYFGPGTRLTVT.

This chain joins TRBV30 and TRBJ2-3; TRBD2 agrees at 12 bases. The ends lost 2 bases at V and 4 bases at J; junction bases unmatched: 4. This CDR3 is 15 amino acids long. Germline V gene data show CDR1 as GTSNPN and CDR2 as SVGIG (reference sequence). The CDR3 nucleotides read TGTGCCTGGAGTCCTCTAGCGGGAGGGGCAGATACGCAGTATTTT. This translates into CAWSPLAGGADTQYF.

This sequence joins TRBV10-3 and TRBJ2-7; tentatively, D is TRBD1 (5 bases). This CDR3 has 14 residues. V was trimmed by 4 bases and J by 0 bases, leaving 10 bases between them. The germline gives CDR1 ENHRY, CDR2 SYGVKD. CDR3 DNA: TGTGCCATCAGTGGGCCAGGACACTCCTACGAGCAGTACTTC. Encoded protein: CAISGPGHSYEQYF.